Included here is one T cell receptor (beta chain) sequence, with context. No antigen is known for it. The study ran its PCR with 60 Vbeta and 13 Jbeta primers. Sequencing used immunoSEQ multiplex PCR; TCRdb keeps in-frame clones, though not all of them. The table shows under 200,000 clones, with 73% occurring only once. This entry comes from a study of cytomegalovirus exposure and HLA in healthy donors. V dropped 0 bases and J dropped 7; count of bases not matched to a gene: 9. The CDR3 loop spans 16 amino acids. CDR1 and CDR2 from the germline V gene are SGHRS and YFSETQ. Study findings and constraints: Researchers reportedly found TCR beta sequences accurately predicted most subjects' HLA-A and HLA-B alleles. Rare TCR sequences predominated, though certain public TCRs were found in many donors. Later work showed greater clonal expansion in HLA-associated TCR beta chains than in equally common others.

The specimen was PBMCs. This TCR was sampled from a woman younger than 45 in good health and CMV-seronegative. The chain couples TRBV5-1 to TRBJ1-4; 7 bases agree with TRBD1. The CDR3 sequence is CASSLAYEGAGEKLFF. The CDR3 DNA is TGCGCCAGCAGCTTGGCCTACGAGGGGGCGGGTGAAAAACTGTTTTTT.